This TCR beta chain is from a study of CD8+ T cells in alopecia areata. Points from the study as a whole: Resident alphabeta T-cell populations of normal skin are likewise subject to sequencing in scalp samples. Alopecia totalis/universalis scalp especially showed more expanded CD8+ clones than normal scalp.

Reverse transcription of extracted RNA yielded cDNA, which provided the sequencing template. Data came from immunoSEQ multiplex PCR; TCRdb stores just in-frame clones and leaves some out. The top ten hold about 19% of the sample, which has 100,000 to 150,000 clones, 45% to 50% seen once. Peripheral blood and lesional scalp punch biopsies came from alopecia areata patients. PBMCs, the starting material, were the source of sorted CD4+ and CD8+ T cells. Turning to this clone: The target antigen is unknown.

The length of the CDR3 is 14 residues. Trimming took 5 bases from V and 2 from J; bases not matched to a gene: 2. Germline assignment: CDR1 MNHNY and CDR2 SVGAGI (reference sequence). Here the sequenced sample was CD8+ T cells sorted from blood, taken at week 0. The chain carries TRBV6-6 and TRBJ2-5; the match to TRBD2 covers 10 bases. The TCR originated in a human donor with alopecia areata. Here the CDR3 DNA reads TGTGCCAGCAGTCCAGCGGGGGGGCAAGAGACCCAGTACTTC. Its protein is CASSPAGGQETQYF.